This T cell receptor (beta chain) was documented in a study of T cell repertoires in cytomegalovirus infection (dated by TCRdb to the late 2010s). Regarding the complete study: Peptide stimulations targeted recently identified HLA-C-restricted CMV epitopes, whose presentation resists viral immunomodulation, together with well-studied HLA-B-restricted epitopes. Donor HLA type was relevant to the analysis, as public TCR beta signatures indicated carriage of CMV infection together with the matching HLA type. General conclusions and limits of the study: Cumulative frequency of public TCR beta family members discriminated carriers of CMV infection plus the relevant HLA type in this cohort and an independent roughly 330-donor cohort. In the ex vivo response, HLA-C-restricted CMV-specific TCR beta clonotypes were dominant, and in two of eight donors the single most frequent clonotype came from this HLA-C-restricted group.

Concerning this clonotype: The antigen this receptor binds is unknown. No base qualities exist here, and no much larger clone lies one base off it.

The sequencing machine was an Illumina HiSeq 1500. TCRdb's own reprocessing of the public reads used fastp at Q25 and MiXCR and kept productive beta chains. CDR3 protein sequences are deduplicated, and each keeps its most common genes and DNA. The table for this sample lists about 890,000 distinct CDR3 sequences; approximately 31% of them were counted only once. 11% to 15% of the sample is in the top ten clones. The CDR3 contains 17 residues, cysteine and valine counted. The read is trimmed to its CDR3 DNA, 51 bases read in frame from base 1. Compared with germline, V lacks 5 bases and J lacks 4 bases; bases without a gene match: 15. Taken from the germline V gene (reference sequence), the CDR1 and CDR2 loops are SEHNR and FQNEAQ. The label giving this sample's treatment or condition can be read as: in vitro stimulation with specific CMV peptide epitopes to enrich CMV-specific T cells.

The chain was built from TRBV7-9 and TRBJ2-7; 9 middle bases align to TRBD2. The sequence came from a human donor in good health (CMV status not recorded). Some clones in this sample may be carry-over from other donors' samples. Sequences were derived from cultured CD8+ T cells from PBMCs, sampled from culture after CMV antigen stimulation. The DNA is as follows: TGTGCCAGCAGCCCTACAGACACAGGAGCGGGGGGTTACGAGCAGTACGTC. It specifies CASSPTDTGAGGYEQYV.